This entry lists 32 T cell receptor beta chains sequenced from one sample in a study of Ad26.COV2.S vaccination and SARS-CoV-2 variants. Using immunoSEQ multiplex PCR, the repertoire was profiled, and TCRdb retains in-frame clones only, with some absent. This sample has 350,000 to 500,000 clones, with less than 95% found just once. Treatment in this sample: roughly 20 received Ad26.COV2.S at low or high dose, single or two shots; roughly 5 received placebo; per-sample allocation not given. Sampling was performed 63 days after the first vaccine or placebo injection. The material sequenced was peripheral blood, taken in a trial of Ad26.COV2.S vaccine versus placebo. Receptors originate from a person aged 18-60 years who received the Ad26.COV2.S COVID-19 vaccine or a placebo.

The genes are TRBV27 and TRBJ2-1; 7 bases match TRBD1. This CDR3 region has 19 residues. Trimming cost V 6 bases and J 2 bases; bases outside gene matches: 19. The germline V gene has CDR1 MNHEY and CDR2 SMNVEV (reference sequence). Here the CDR3 DNA reads TGTGCCAGCAGCACCTTTTGGGGAAACAGGGGTGAGGCCTACAATGAGCAGTTCTTC. It yields the protein CASSTFWGNRGEAYNEQFF.

This clone was observed a few times. V is TRBV10-3 and J is TRBJ2-3; TRBD2 might be the D (6 bases). Germline CDR1 ENHRY, CDR2 SYGVKD. With 0 bases removed from V and 0 bases from J, the gap between germline ends came to 10 bases. The CDR3 length is 16 residues. The CDR3 protein is CAISESRRGSTDTQYF. The CDR3 DNA reads as TGTGCCATCAGTGAGTCGAGGAGGGGAAGCACAGATACGCAGTATTTT.

V and J are TRBV28 and TRBJ2-7, with TRBD2 matching over 12 bases. The CDR3 contains 16 residues. The J segment lost 5 bases and the V segment lost 3 bases, leaving 8 bases of the junction unmatched. Germline values: CDR1 MDHEN, CDR2 SYDVKM. The chain's CDR3 is CASSLGLRLAGDEQYF. The CDR3 nucleotides are TGTGCCAGCAGTTTGGGGTTGCGACTAGCGGGAGACGAGCAGTACTTC.

The chain employs TRBV5-6 and TRBJ2-7, with 7 nucleotides matching TRBD1. The CDR3 loop spans 15 amino acids. Germline V gene data show CDR1 as SGHDT and CDR2 as YYEEEE. V was pared by 4 bases and J by 5 bases, with 12 bases of the junction left unmatched. The CDR3 nucleotides read TGTGCCAGCAGCCCCGGGACAGCTATTAGGCACGAGCAGTACTTC. Its protein product is CASSPGTAIRHEQYF.

The rearrangement joins TRBV27 to TRBJ2-5; D call uncertain. Germline V gene data show CDR1 as MNHEY and CDR2 as SMNVEV (reference sequence). Trimming removed 4 bases at V and 3 bases at J, with 9 bases between. The CDR3 consists of 13 residues. CDR3: CASSSYLEETQYF. DNA for the CDR3: TGTGCCAGCAGTTCCTACCTGGAAGAGACCCAGTACTTC.

The chain combines TRBV10-3 with TRBJ2-3; 7 nucleotides agree with TRBD1. Germline V gene sequence: CDR1 ENHRY, CDR2 SYGVKD. This CDR3 contains 15 residues. V lost 5 bases and J lost 0; bases outside the gene matches: 5. DNA for the CDR3: TGTGCCATCAGTACCGGGACAGAGAGCACAGATACGCAGTATTTT. It specifies CAISTGTESTDTQYF.

This rearrangement joins TRBV15 to TRBJ1-1, with 7 bases identical to TRBD1. Per the germline V gene, CDR1 is LNHNV and CDR2 is YYDKDF (reference sequence). The CDR3 is 14 amino acids. With 6 bases clipped from V and 4 bases from J, the junction kept 8 bases outside the gene matches. Here the CDR3 DNA reads TGTGCCACCAGAGAAGGGCAGGGGGGCACTGAAGCTTTCTTT. Protein: CATREGQGGTEAFF.

Comment on this clone: The same CDR3 arises from other DNA sequences in this sample as well. The chain combines TRBV18 with TRBJ2-2; D is undetermined. With 0 bases removed from V and 7 bases from J, the gap between germline ends came to 0 bases. In germline, CDR1 is KGHSH, CDR2 LQKENI. The CDR3 totals 11 residues. CDR3 region: CASSPPGELFF. CDR3 in DNA: TGTGCCAGCTCACCACCCGGGGAGCTGTTTTTT.

The genes are TRBV29-1 and TRBJ2-3; 7 bases line up with TRBD1. Losses at the gene ends were 2 bases for V and 2 bases for J; bases not matched to a gene: 4. CDR3 length: 14 amino acids. The germline V gene encodes CDR1 SQVTM and CDR2 ANQGSEA. CDR3: CSVEQGVNTDTQYF. The CDR3 nucleotides read TGCAGCGTTGAACAGGGGGTGAACACAGATACGCAGTATTTT.

The chain recombines TRBV7-9 with TRBJ2-1, with 11 positions matching TRBD2. CDR1 is SEHNR, CDR2 FQNEAQ, per germline (reference sequence). The CDR3 runs 18 residues. J gave up 0 bases and V 6 bases, and 10 bases lay outside the gene matches. The chain's CDR3 is CASSSAGTSGSSYNEQFF. The DNA of the CDR3 is TGTGCCAGCAGTTCAGCCGGTACTAGCGGGAGCTCCTACAATGAGCAGTTCTTC.

The CDR3 region is CAWSVRAGDTGELFF. CDR3 nucleotides: TGTGCCTGGAGTGTACGGGCGGGAGACACCGGGGAGCTGTTTTTT. The chain links TRBV30 to TRBJ2-2; 7 positions agree with TRBD2. This CDR3 has 15 amino acids. V shed 0 bases and J 3 bases; nucleotides not matched to a gene: 4. CDR1 is GTSNPN, CDR2 SVGIG, per germline (reference sequence). Filled out from reference TRBV30 and TRBJ2-2, the complete variable domain reads SQTIHQWPATLVQPVGSPLSLECTVEGTSNPNLYWYRQAAGRGLQLLFYSVGIGQISSEVPQNLSASRPQDRQFILSSKKLLLSDSGFYLCAWSVRAGDTGELFFGEGSRLTVL.

There are a few counts of this clone. The rearrangement links TRBV9 to TRBJ2-7; the match to TRBD1 covers 7 bases. Germline V gives CDR1 SGDLS, CDR2 YYNGEE. This CDR3 is built from 15 residues. V was pared by 0 bases and J by 4 bases, with 7 bases of the junction left unmatched. In DNA, the CDR3 is TGTGCCAGCAGCGTAGACCCAGGGGGTCCATACGAGCAGTACTTC. Protein: CASSVDPGGPYEQYF.

The genes are TRBV6-4 and TRBJ2-1; D is unresolved. CDR1 and CDR2 from the germline V gene are MRHNA and SNTAGT. V was clipped by 7 bases and J by 7 bases, with 8 bases between them. This CDR3 is 11 amino acids long. DNA of the CDR3: TGTGCCAGCATGATCAAGAATGAGCAGTTCTTC. Protein sequence: CASMIKNEQFF.

This rearrangement joins TRBV20-1 to TRBJ2-2, with D perhaps matching TRBD2 (5 bases). The CDR3 covers 15 residues. Germline V gene sequence: CDR1 DFQATT, CDR2 SNEGSKA (reference sequence). V was trimmed by 3 bases and J by 3 bases, leaving 14 bases between them. The CDR3 sequence is CSASSRQDYTGELFF. The CDR3 region has the DNA TGCAGTGCTAGTTCCAGGCAGGACTACACCGGGGAGCTGTTTTTT.

The chain employs TRBV15 and TRBJ2-2; 8 nucleotides line up with TRBD2. V trimming: 0 bases; J trimming: 5 bases; junction bases outside the gene matches: 5. Germline loops: CDR1 LNHNV, CDR2 YYDKDF (reference sequence). The CDR3 runs 16 residues. CDR3 coding DNA: TGTGCCACCAGCAGAGATTTGACGGGAGGGACCGGGGAGCTGTTTTTT. Protein sequence: CATSRDLTGGTGELFF.

This chain uses TRBV23-1 with TRBJ2-3, with 7 bases identical to TRBD2. TRBV23-1 belongs to the ORF category, with a function that is uncertain. V shed 7 bases, J shed 3 bases, and the junction held 13 bases outside the gene matches. The CDR3 consists of 16 residues. Here the CDR3 DNA reads TGCGCCAGCACACGATGGGCGGGAGACGGGACAGATACGCAGTATTTT. Translating gives CASTRWAGDGTDTQYF.

V is TRBV27 and J is TRBJ1-1; D possibly corresponds to TRBD1 (6 bases). The V and J ends lost 5 bases and 4 bases respectively, with 11 bases between them. The CDR3 length is 13 residues. CDR1 and CDR2 (germline): MNHEY, SMNVEV (reference sequence). CDR3 bases: TGTGCCAGCAGTGTACAGGGAAGCACTGAAGCTTTCTTT. This gives the protein CASSVQGSTEAFF.

The V gene is TRBV2, the J gene TRBJ1-3, with a tentative D call TRBD1 (5 bases). V shed 5 bases and J shed 0 bases, with 11 bases lying between them. Germline CDR1 and CDR2: SNHLY and FYNNEI. The CDR3 is 15 residues long. This CDR3 is CASSKGYISGNTIYF. The CDR3 nucleotides read TGTGCCAGCAGTAAGGGGTATATCTCTGGAAACACCATATATTTT.

This sequence joins TRBV9 and TRBJ1-5; 7 bases align to TRBD1. The germline V gene has CDR1 SGDLS and CDR2 YYNGEE. J gave up 3 bases and V 5 bases, and 8 bases lay outside the gene matches. The CDR3 runs 15 residues. CDR3 sequence: CASSTTGTDNQPQHF. DNA of the CDR3: TGTGCCAGCAGTACTACCGGGACAGACAATCAGCCCCAGCATTTT.

The J gene is TRBJ2-7, the V gene TRBV7-9; D is unresolved. Germline values: CDR1 SEHNR, CDR2 FQNEAQ (reference sequence). The CDR3 loop spans 15 amino acids. With 1 base removed from V and 2 bases from J, the gap between germline ends came to 12 bases. The CDR3 region has the DNA TGTGCCAGCAGCTTAGTAGATACATTCCCCTACGAGCAGTACTTC. It encodes CASSLVDTFPYEQYF.

This clone was seen just once. The rearrangement uses TRBV5-1 and TRBJ2-1, with no clear D. Germline lookup yields CDR1 SGHRS and CDR2 YFSETQ. This CDR3 spans 14 amino acids. The germline V and J ends were trimmed by 4 bases and 8 bases, with 16 bases remaining between them. CDR3: CASSEPWGSHEQFF. The CDR3 bases are TGCGCCAGCAGCGAGCCCTGGGGTAGCCATGAGCAGTTCTTC.

This clone occurred a few times. The chain recombines TRBV19 with TRBJ2-7; D gene uncertain. CDR1 and CDR2 from the germline V gene are LNHDA and SQIVND (reference sequence). The CDR3 is 14 residues long. Trimming cost V 3 bases and J 0 bases, with 9 bases left between them. CDR3 nucleotides: TGTGCCAGTAGTATTTACCCCTCCTCCTACGAGCAGTACTTC. Translation gives CASSIYPSSYEQYF. Supplemented by reference TRBV19 and TRBJ2-7, the full variable domain reads DGGITQSPKYLFRKEGQNVTLSCEQNLNHDAMYWYRQDPGQGLRLIYYSQIVNDFQKGDIAEGYSVSREKKESFPLTVTSAQKNPTAFYLCASSIYPSSYEQYFGPGTRLTVT.

This chain uses TRBV2 with TRBJ1-6; 9 nucleotides align to TRBD1. Trimming at V came to 3 bases and at J to 7 bases, leaving 7 bases not matched to a gene. Germline V lookup: CDR1 SNHLY, CDR2 FYNNEI. This CDR3 has 16 amino acids. CDR3 DNA sequence: TGTGCCAGCAGTGATTTAGAGGACAGGGGCAATTCACCCCTCCACTTT. Translation: CASSDLEDRGNSPLHF.

The J gene is TRBJ2-3, the V gene TRBV9; no clear D gene. The CDR3 length is 13 residues. The V end lost 0 bases, the J end lost 5 bases, and 7 bases lay between the germline ends. From germline, CDR1 is SGDLS and CDR2 YYNGEE. CDR3 loop: CASSVGGEDTQYF. The CDR3 DNA is TGTGCCAGCAGCGTAGGTGGGGAAGATACGCAGTATTTT.

This sequence joins TRBV18 and TRBJ2-3; D possibly corresponds to TRBD1 (5 bases). With 3 bases removed from V and 2 bases from J, the gap between germline ends came to 9 bases. The CDR3 is 14 residues long. Per the germline V gene, CDR1 is KGHSH and CDR2 is LQKENI. CDR3 sequence (DNA): TGTGCCAGCTCACCGACAGCCCACACAGATACGCAGTATTTT. Protein: CASSPTAHTDTQYF.

The CDR3 sequence is CASTRLGFNNEQFF. Written as DNA, the CDR3 is TGTGCCAGCACCCGATTAGGGTTTAACAATGAGCAGTTCTTC. The gene calls are TRBV7-9 and TRBJ2-1; D is undetermined. Germline values: CDR1 SEHNR, CDR2 FQNEAQ (reference sequence). The CDR3 spans 14 residues. V dropped 7 bases and J dropped 5 bases, with 15 bases sitting between them.

This sequence joins TRBV28 and TRBJ2-5, with 8 positions matching TRBD2. This CDR3 region has 17 residues. V shed 5 bases, J shed 2 bases, and the junction held 13 bases outside the gene matches. From germline, CDR1 is MDHEN and CDR2 SYDVKM. This CDR3 is CASSQAGVSPLQETQYF. The CDR3 nucleotides are TGTGCCAGCAGTCAAGCGGGAGTAAGCCCCCTACAAGAGACCCAGTACTTC.

The chain uses TRBV11-2 and TRBJ2-7; 8 nucleotides line up with TRBD1. V gave up 5 bases and J gave up 6 bases; unmatched junction bases: 9. There are 14 residues in the CDR3. The germline V gene has CDR1 SGHAT and CDR2 FQNNGV. Written as DNA, the CDR3 is TGTGCCAGCAGCCCGCTAGGACAGGGCTCCGAGCAGTACTTC. It translates to CASSPLGQGSEQYF.

This chain uses TRBV27 with TRBJ1-6; 8 bases fit TRBD1. The junction had 6 bases not matched to a gene; V was cut back by 7 bases and J by 7 bases. The CDR3 consists of 14 residues. Germline lookup yields CDR1 MNHEY and CDR2 SMNVEV (reference sequence). For the CDR3, the DNA is TGTGCCAGCAAGGCAGGACAGGGAAATTCACCCCTCCACTTT. Translating gives CASKAGQGNSPLHF.

The chain is built from TRBV10-3 and TRBJ2-7, with D perhaps matching TRBD1 or TRBD2 (6 bases each). The CDR3 loop spans 14 amino acids. Germline V gene data show CDR1 as ENHRY and CDR2 as SYGVKD. The V end lost 10 bases, the J end lost 0 bases, and 16 bases lay between the germline ends. In nucleotides, the CDR3 is TGTGCCACCGGTCATTGGGGGGCCTCCTACGAGCAGTACTTC. This translates into CATGHWGASYEQYF.

The chain uses TRBV7-9 and TRBJ1-2; D remains ambiguous. The CDR3 sequence is 15 residues long. In germline, CDR1 is SEHNR, CDR2 FQNEAQ (reference sequence). The V end was cut by 4 bases, the J end by 6 bases, with 18 bases between. Here the CDR3 reads CASSSKGGPIHGYTF. The CDR3 DNA sequence: TGTGCCAGCAGCTCAAAGGGCGGACCGATTCATGGCTACACCTTC.

This chain links TRBV7-2 with TRBJ2-2; unclear D gene. V was cut by 4 bases and J by 5 bases, with 11 bases left in between. CDR1 SGHTA and CDR2 FQGNSA come from the germline V gene. The CDR3 sequence is 14 residues long. The CDR3 region is CASSYRLGTGELFF. In nucleotides, the CDR3 is TGTGCCAGCAGCTACCGGCTGGGGACCGGGGAGCTGTTTTTT.